This T cell receptor beta chain was retrieved from a study of T cells after yellow fever vaccination. It was through 5'RACE template switching that TCR cDNA was made, with a universal primer site and UMIs added. TCRdb independently ran MiXCR on the 5' RACE reads; one entry per CDR3 protein. This sample has approximately 74,000 distinct CDR3 sequences, with approximately 7% found just once. From germline, CDR1 is SGHDT and CDR2 YYEEEE. The CDR3 has 16 amino acids. As for this clonotype: One end of the junction does not line up with germline, which may come from a read error.

The receptor was derived from a man between 18 and 29 years old who received the YFV17D yellow fever vaccine. This chain joins TRBV5-6 and TRBJ2-5; 7 nucleotides match TRBD1. Sequencing used CD8+ T cells sorted from PBMCs, obtained around 5 days after the first yellow fever vaccination. As DNA, the CDR3 is TGTGACAGCAGCATCCTCGTCGACAGGGTCGAAGAGACCCAGTACTTC. Translation: CDSSILVDRVEETQYF.